This entry lists 32 T cell receptor beta chains sequenced from one sample in a study of early T cells in non-severe SARS-CoV-2 infection. Each CDR3 protein is one row after TCRdb ran MiXCR on the 5' RACE reads. The data show just under 65,000 distinct CDR3 sequences, with about an eighth seen just once and 3.5% to 5% held by the top ten. The sequencing input was whole blood. Receptors originate from an adult who was a healthcare worker with PCR-confirmed SARS-CoV-2 infection or an uninfected control (not recorded which).

The genes are TRBV6-5 and TRBJ1-2, with D unresolved. The V end was cut by 7 bases, the J end by 2 bases, with 11 bases between. Germline lookup yields CDR1 MNHEY and CDR2 SVGAGI. CDR3 length equals 13 residues. In DNA, the CDR3 is TGTGCCAGCACCCCCGGACTGAACTATGGCTACACCTTC. It specifies CASTPGLNYGYTF.

The chain recombines TRBV7-2 with TRBJ2-5, with unresolved D. CDR1 is SGHTA, CDR2 FQGNSA, per germline. CDR3 length equals 13 residues. V lost 5 bases to trimming and J lost 0 bases, with 7 bases between them. CDR3: CASSVGHQETQYF. Here the CDR3 DNA reads TGTGCCAGCAGCGTCGGACACCAAGAGACCCAGTACTTC.

V and J are TRBV5-6 and TRBJ2-3, with D unresolved. V lost 0 bases and J lost 4, with 3 bases in between. Germline V gene data show CDR1 as SGHDT and CDR2 as YYEEEE. This CDR3 is built from 12 residues. The CDR3 is CASSLDPDTQYF. CDR3 sequence (DNA): TGTGCCAGCAGCTTGGACCCAGATACGCAGTATTTT.

The V and J genes are TRBV13 and TRBJ2-1; TRBD2 agrees at 11 bases. This CDR3 is 17 amino acids long. Germline V gene data show CDR1 as PRHDT and CDR2 as FYEKMQ (reference sequence). J gave up 2 bases and V 3 bases, and 6 bases lay outside the gene matches. The CDR3 loop reads CASSFTTSGVPYNEQFF. CDR3 nucleotides: TGTGCCAGCAGCTTTACGACTAGCGGGGTCCCCTACAATGAGCAGTTCTTC.

At least ten counts were recorded for this clonotype. The V and J genes are TRBV10-3 and TRBJ1-1; no reliable D call. CDR3 length equals 17 residues. CDR1 is ENHRY, CDR2 SYGVKD, per germline. Trimming shortened V by 5 bases and J by 0 bases, and 19 bases separated the two germline ends. The CDR3 DNA reads as TGTGCCATCAGTACCGACGCCCAGGTCCCTTTGAACACTGAAGCTTTCTTT. Residues: CAISTDAQVPLNTEAFF.

The table lists this clonotype with a few counts. The V call is TRBV29-1, the J call TRBJ2-1, with TRBD1 matching over 10 bases. Germline loops: CDR1 SQVTM, CDR2 ANQGSEA. The CDR3 is made up of 15 amino acids. J was trimmed by 3 bases and V by 7 bases; bases with no gene match: 9. CDR3: CSADPGTGDYNEQFF. The CDR3 bases are TGCAGCGCAGACCCCGGGACAGGGGACTACAATGAGCAGTTCTTC.

This clonotype was detected many times. The J gene is TRBJ2-1, the V gene TRBV20-1; D uncertain. CDR3 size: 13 residues. Germline lookup yields CDR1 DFQATT and CDR2 SNEGSKA (reference sequence). V was pared by 0 bases and J by 3 bases, with 6 bases between. Here the CDR3 reads CSAREGNYNEQFF. The DNA of the CDR3 is TGCAGTGCTAGAGAGGGGAACTACAATGAGCAGTTCTTC.

There are a few counts of this clonotype. The rearrangement uses TRBV20-1 and TRBJ2-5; D gene unclear. CDR1 DFQATT and CDR2 SNEGSKA come from the germline V gene (reference sequence). CDR3 size: 14 residues. V lost 2 bases to trimming and J lost 2 bases, with 12 bases between them. CDR3 region: CSARKTGSQETQYF. Here the CDR3 DNA reads TGCAGTGCTAGAAAGACCGGCTCTCAAGAGACCCAGTACTTC.

This clonotype occurred a few times. J is TRBJ2-1 and V is TRBV19; D is uncertain. In germline, CDR1 is LNHDA, CDR2 SQIVND (reference sequence). The V end was cut by 2 bases, the J end by 0 bases, with 8 bases between. The CDR3 has 15 amino acids. The CDR3, as DNA: TGTGCCAGTAGTATATCGACGAGCTCCTACAATGAGCAGTTCTTC. It yields the protein CASSISTSSYNEQFF.

The rearrangement links TRBV12-3 or TRBV12-4 to TRBJ2-3; 8 nucleotides agree with TRBD2. This CDR3 spans 18 amino acids. V trimming: 3 bases; J trimming: 0 bases; junction bases outside the gene matches: 11. The CDR3 loop is CASSLTIIAGLSTDTQYF. The CDR3 region has the DNA TGTGCCAGCAGTTTGACGATCATAGCGGGGCTTAGCACAGATACGCAGTATTTT.

This clonotype was counted a few times. The chain uses TRBV19 and TRBJ2-3, with D perhaps matching TRBD2 (6 bases). The CDR3 sequence is 14 residues long. CDR1 LNHDA and CDR2 SQIVND come from the germline V gene (reference sequence). The germline V and J ends were trimmed by 3 bases and 1 base, with 8 bases remaining between them. The CDR3 loop reads CASSMGGGTDTQYF. The CDR3 bases are TGTGCCAGTAGTATGGGAGGTGGCACAGATACGCAGTATTTT.

In the case of this clonotype: Germline and junction disagree at one end, which may indicate a read error. V gene TRBV6-5 combines with J gene TRBJ1-1, with D hard to call. The CDR3 is 12 residues long. CDR1 and CDR2 (germline): MNHEY, SVGAGI. CDR3 in amino acids: CASSSAGYEVFF. DNA for the CDR3: TGTGCCAGCAGCTCAGCAGGATATGAAGTTTTCTTT.

The chain links TRBV7-2 to TRBJ2-1, with 8 bases lining up with TRBD2. CDR3 size: 15 residues. Unmatched junction bases numbered 3, after V lost 3 bases and J lost 2 bases. Germline V gene lookup returns CDR1 SGHTA and CDR2 FQGNSA. Here the CDR3 DNA reads TGTGCCAGCAGCTTTGTAGCGGGACCCTACAATGAGCAGTTCTTC. Protein: CASSFVAGPYNEQFF. The full variable domain, completed using reference TRBV7-2 and TRBJ2-1, is GAGVSQSPSNKVTEKGKDVELRCDPISGHTALYWYRQSLGQGLEFLIYFQGNSAPDKSGLPSDRFSAERTGGSVSTLTIQRTQQEDSAVYLCASSFVAGPYNEQFFGPGTRLTVL.

This clonotype has just a few counts. The chain recombines TRBV3-1 with TRBJ1-3; D is perhaps TRBD1 (6 bases). V lost 0 bases, J lost 4 bases, and 13 bases lay in between. The germline gives CDR1 LGHDT, CDR2 YNNKEL (reference sequence). The CDR3 has 16 amino acids. The CDR3 loop reads CASSQEPGARGNTIYF. CDR3 sequence (DNA): TGTGCCAGCAGCCAAGAACCGGGGGCGCGAGGAAACACCATATATTTT.

This clonotype was detected only a few times. The chain has TRBV11-2 and TRBJ1-4; weak D call: TRBD1 (6 bases). The CDR3 is made up of 15 amino acids. The V end was cut by 1 base, the J end by 8 bases, with 14 bases between. Germline V CDR1 and CDR2: SGHAT, FQNNGV. The DNA for the CDR3 is TGTGCCAGCAGCTTAGTAGGGGGAAGATACGAAAAACTGTTTTTT. Protein sequence: CASSLVGGRYEKLFF.

The rearrangement uses TRBV6-2 or TRBV6-3 and TRBJ2-7, with D maybe TRBD2 (6 bases). The CDR3 is 12 amino acids. In germline, CDR1 is MNHEY, CDR2 SVGEGT. Trimming left V 2 bases short and J 8 bases short, with 10 bases between. CDR3 nucleotide sequence: TGTGCCAGCAGTTACCCGGGGAGGAAGCAGTACTTC. This translates into CASSYPGRKQYF.

This clonotype showed up many times. V is TRBV27 and J is TRBJ1-3, with unresolved D. CDR1 and CDR2 (germline): MNHEY, SMNVEV (reference sequence). V was clipped by 5 bases and J by 1 base, with 9 bases between them. The length of the CDR3 is 14 residues. For the CDR3, the DNA is TGTGCCAGCAGTCCCCGGGGTTCTGGAAACACCATATATTTT. It yields the protein CASSPRGSGNTIYF.

At least ten counts were recorded for this clonotype. This chain links TRBV20-1 with TRBJ1-2, with no clear D. Germline CDR1 and CDR2: DFQATT and SNEGSKA (reference sequence). Trimming took 0 bases from V and 8 from J, leaving 13 bases between them. This CDR3 is built from 13 residues. The DNA for the CDR3 is TGCAGTGCTAGAGATCTGCCACGAAGCGGCTACACCTTC. Translating gives CSARDLPRSGYTF.

This clonotype came up many times. The V call is TRBV6-5, the J call TRBJ2-7; the match to TRBD2 covers 12 bases. Looked up from germline, CDR1 is MNHEY and CDR2 is SVGAGI. V dropped 2 bases and J dropped 0; count of bases not matched to a gene: 8. The CDR3 spans 18 residues. The CDR3 DNA is TGTGCCAGCAGTTACGGCCCCCGGACTAGCGGGGACTCCTACGAGCAGTACTTC. Protein product: CASSYGPRTSGDSYEQYF.

This clonotype was seen ten or more times. This rearrangement joins TRBV20-1 to TRBJ2-7; 10 bases map to TRBD1. The J segment lost 4 bases and the V segment lost 6 bases, leaving 6 bases of the junction unmatched. The CDR3 totals 13 residues. Germline CDR1 DFQATT, CDR2 SNEGSKA (reference sequence). The DNA of the CDR3 is TGCAGTGCCCAAGACAGGGGGCGATACGAGCAGTACTTC. Amino acid sequence: CSAQDRGRYEQYF.

This clonotype was picked up a small number of times. V gene TRBV5-1 combines with J gene TRBJ1-1; possibly TRBD1 for D (5 bases). Deletions cut 5 bases from V and 1 base from J, with 15 bases between. Germline-derived CDR1 and CDR2 are SGHRS and YFSETQ. The CDR3 extends over 15 amino acids. The chain's CDR3 is CASRPGPPGNTEAFF. The CDR3 bases are TGCGCCAGCAGGCCGGGACCCCCTGGGAACACTGAAGCTTTCTTT.

Ten or more counts support this clonotype. The genes are TRBV5-1 and TRBJ2-5; 12 bases agree with TRBD2. The trim removed 4 bases at V and 5 bases at J, leaving 9 bases unmatched. The length of the CDR3 is 16 residues. The germline gives CDR1 SGHRS, CDR2 YFSETQ. CDR3 sequence: CASSPGGLAGSETQYF. CDR3 nucleotides: TGCGCCAGCAGCCCTGGGGGACTAGCGGGTTCGGAGACCCAGTACTTC. Variable domain in full (rest from reference TRBV5-1 and TRBJ2-5): KAGVTQTPRYLIKTRGQQVTLSCSPISGHRSVSWYQQTPGQGLQFLFEYFSETQRNKGNFPGRFSGRQFSNSRSEMNVSTLELGDSALYLCASSPGGLAGSETQYFGPGTRLLVL.

The rearrangement joins TRBV3-1 to TRBJ2-1; no firm D call. The CDR3 totals 13 residues. Trimming stripped 1 base from V and 4 bases from J, with 5 bases between. The germline V gene has CDR1 LGHDT and CDR2 YNNKEL (reference sequence). The CDR3 DNA is TGTGCCAGCAGCCAAGCCACTTACAATGAGCAGTTCTTC. Translating gives CASSQATYNEQFF.

Comments on this clonotype: Given a much more abundant clone one base away, this may be a read error. This chain joins TRBV29-1 and TRBJ1-2; D unclear. The CDR3 is 12 amino acids. Germline values: CDR1 SQVTM, CDR2 ANQGSEA. The V and J ends lost 8 bases and 3 bases respectively, with 13 bases between them. CDR3 coding DNA: TGCAGCACATATAGACAAGACTATGGCTACACCTTC. Its protein is CSTYRQDYGYTF.

This clonotype was detected many times. The J gene is TRBJ2-7, the V gene TRBV29-1; 8 bases fit TRBD1. The CDR3 totals 14 residues. CDR1 is SQVTM, CDR2 ANQGSEA, per germline. V gave up 8 bases and J gave up 7 bases; unmatched junction bases: 16. The CDR3 here is CSFTKTGAGREQYF. CDR3 DNA: TGCAGCTTCACGAAGACAGGGGCTGGGAGGGAGCAGTACTTC.

This clonotype was detected a few times. V is TRBV5-1 and J is TRBJ2-5; D may be TRBD1 (6 bases). Trimming removed 0 bases from V and 5 bases from J, with 17 bases in between. This CDR3 has 16 residues. Germline loops: CDR1 SGHRS, CDR2 YFSETQ. CDR3 residues: CASSLVLRQAMETQYF. The CDR3, as DNA: TGCGCCAGCAGCTTGGTCCTCCGACAGGCCATGGAGACCCAGTACTTC.

The genes are TRBV18 and TRBJ1-2; 7 bases align to TRBD1. With V trimmed by 3 bases and J by 8 bases, 12 bases remained unmatched. This CDR3 has 15 residues. Germline lookup yields CDR1 KGHSH and CDR2 LQKENI. The CDR3 nucleotides read TGTGCCAGCTCACCTCCGGGACAGCTTCACGGAGGCTACACCTTC. Encoded protein: CASSPPGQLHGGYTF.

This clonotype was counted many times. J is TRBJ2-5 and V is TRBV6-6; TRBD1 is a possible D gene (6 bases). Per the germline V gene, CDR1 is MNHNY and CDR2 is SVGAGI (reference sequence). Trimming removed 6 bases at V and 4 bases at J, with 12 bases between. This CDR3 contains 13 residues. The CDR3, as DNA: TGTGCCAGCAGCAGGGGCAGGGGAGAGACCCAGTACTTC. Its translation is CASSRGRGETQYF.

V gene TRBV19 combines with J gene TRBJ1-2; D gene uncertain. This CDR3 has 14 residues. The V end was cut by 4 bases, the J end by 4 bases, with 13 bases between. The germline gives CDR1 LNHDA, CDR2 SQIVND (reference sequence). The CDR3 bases are TGTGCCAGTAGTAAGGGCGCCGAGGGCTATGGCTACACCTTC. This sequence encodes CASSKGAEGYGYTF.

The chain uses TRBV6-5 and TRBJ2-7, with 9 bases aligning to TRBD1. Germline V lookup: CDR1 MNHEY, CDR2 SVGAGI. This CDR3 comprises 12 residues. The junction had 4 bases not matched to a gene; V was cut back by 10 bases and J by 3 bases. This CDR3 is CATAGQGYEQYF. Here the CDR3 DNA reads TGTGCCACCGCGGGACAGGGCTACGAGCAGTACTTC.

The V call is TRBV7-3, the J call TRBJ2-7, with 12 bases fitting TRBD2. Germline V gene data show CDR1 as SGHTA and CDR2 as FQGTGA. This CDR3 has 14 residues. V gave up 5 bases and J gave up 4 bases; unmatched junction bases: 3. CDR3 region: CASSLTSGGYEQYF. The CDR3 DNA reads TGTGCCAGCAGCCTGACTAGCGGGGGATACGAGCAGTACTTC.

By sample share, this clonotype is medium-sized (0.01 to 0.1%). The chain is built from TRBV6-2 or TRBV6-3 and TRBJ2-1, with a possible D match to TRBD2 (6 bases). This CDR3 contains 17 residues. The germline V gene encodes CDR1 MNHEY and CDR2 SVGEGT. The V end lost 4 bases, the J end lost 6 bases, and 22 bases lay between the germline ends. The CDR3 here is CASSSIILAKPSNEQFF. For the CDR3, the DNA is TGTGCCAGCAGTTCCATCATCCTAGCGAAACCTTCCAATGAGCAGTTCTTC.